Each of the 12 T cell receptor beta chains below was sequenced from the same sample in a study of beta chain features in type 1 diabetes. Investigators reverse transcribed all isolated RNA, so they sequenced expressed TCRB transcripts. Produced via immunoSEQ multiplex PCR; TCRdb's table is partial and in-frame only. The sample holds about 250,000 clones, 12% to 15% seen once. Sequenced material: naive CD4+ T cells from blood. These receptors were obtained from a middle-aged woman in good health.

In this sample, this clone turned up a few times. The chain recombines TRBV18 with TRBJ1-6, with 7 nucleotides matching TRBD1. This CDR3 region has 15 residues. Germline assignment: CDR1 KGHSH and CDR2 LQKENI. V shed 0 bases and J 7 bases; nucleotides not matched to a gene: 3. The CDR3 protein is CASSPPGRGNSPLHF. CDR3 bases: TGTGCCAGCTCACCACCTGGCAGGGGGAATTCACCCCTCCACTTT.

This chain connects TRBV7-2 to TRBJ1-1, with a possible D match to TRBD1 (6 bases). This CDR3 is 14 amino acids long. Germline CDR1 and CDR2: SGHTA and FQGNSA. V was trimmed by 5 bases and J by 0 bases, leaving 10 bases between them. CDR3: CASSLQGLNTEAFF. DNA of the CDR3: TGTGCCAGCAGCCTACAGGGCCTGAACACTGAAGCTTTCTTT.

The chain employs TRBV7-9 and TRBJ2-3; 7 nucleotides agree with TRBD2. V lost 7 bases to trimming and J lost 4 bases; unmatched junction nucleotides: 5. The CDR3 is 13 residues long. The germline gives CDR1 SEHNR, CDR2 FQNEAQ (reference sequence). The CDR3 coding sequence is TGTGCCAGCACCGGACTAGACTCAGATACGCAGTATTTT. This codes for CASTGLDSDTQYF.

The genes are TRBV9 and TRBJ2-7; 7 bases match TRBD1. V trimming: 2 bases; J trimming: 6 bases; junction bases outside the gene matches: 8. The CDR3 is made up of 14 amino acids. Germline V CDR1 and CDR2: SGDLS, YYNGEE. In DNA form, the CDR3 reads TGTGCCAGCAGCGTGGGGGTACAGGGGTCCGAGCAGTACTTC. The encoded protein is CASSVGVQGSEQYF.

This clone has a handful of counts. V usage is TRBV18 and J usage is TRBJ2-7, with D maybe TRBD1 (6 bases). The CDR3 has 13 residues. Germline lookup yields CDR1 KGHSH and CDR2 LQKENI. V lost 2 bases to trimming and J lost 5 bases, with 10 bases between them. CDR3 loop: CASSPIGTNEQYF. CDR3 coding DNA: TGTGCCAGCTCACCAATCGGGACAAACGAGCAGTACTTC.

The sample holds many counts of this clone. The V and J genes are TRBV29-1 and TRBJ2-1; D gene ambiguous. CDR3 length equals 11 residues. The ends were cut back, 4 bases at V and 9 bases at J, with 10 bases in the middle. CDR1 is SQVTM and CDR2 is ANQGSEA in the germline V gene. The CDR3 region has the DNA TGCAGCGTTGGGCTAGTAACTGAGCAGTTCTTC. This translates into CSVGLVTEQFF.

The rearrangement joins TRBV7-2 to TRBJ2-7; 13 bases match TRBD2. Germline assignment: CDR1 SGHTA and CDR2 FQGNSA. The length of the CDR3 is 14 residues. The V gene end was trimmed by 6 bases and the J gene end by 3 bases; junction bases not matched to a gene: 2. CDR3 sequence (DNA): TGTGCCAGCAGAACTAGCGGGGGGGGCTACGAGCAGTACTTC. Protein: CASRTSGGGYEQYF.

The chain is built from TRBV5-1 and TRBJ2-3; 12 bases agree with TRBD1. Germline-derived CDR1 and CDR2 are SGHRS and YFSETQ. The CDR3 is 17 residues long. Germline trimming cut 5 bases from V and 5 bases from J; bases unmatched to any gene: 12. The DNA of the CDR3 is TGCGCCAGCAGTCGACCTCCGGGACAGGGGGCGGGAGATACGCAGTATTTT. Translating it yields CASSRPPGQGAGDTQYF.

The V gene is TRBV7-9, the J gene TRBJ1-1; 8 bases match TRBD1. This CDR3 spans 16 amino acids. Germline-derived CDR1 and CDR2 are SEHNR and FQNEAQ (reference sequence). Losses at the gene ends were 1 base for V and 1 base for J; bases not matched to a gene: 5. CDR3 sequence: CASSLVGQGGNTEAFF. Written as DNA, the CDR3 is TGTGCCAGCAGCTTAGTCGGACAGGGAGGGAACACTGAAGCTTTCTTT.

Only a few counts were recorded for this clone. V gene TRBV25-1 combines with J gene TRBJ2-7, with TRBD1 identical over 7 bases. V trimming: 7 bases; J trimming: 4 bases; junction bases outside the gene matches: 7. The CDR3 has 13 residues. CDR1 and CDR2 (germline): MGHDK, SYGVNS. This chain's CDR3 is CASTKGAGYEQYF. The CDR3 DNA follows: TGTGCCAGCACCAAGGGGGCGGGTTACGAGCAGTACTTC.

This clone was counted once. The genes are TRBV19 and TRBJ2-1, with TRBD2 as a possible D gene (6 bases). Germline V gene data show CDR1 as LNHDA and CDR2 as SQIVND (reference sequence). CDR3 length equals 14 residues. V was shortened by 5 bases and J by 5 bases, with 13 bases between the two germline ends. The CDR3 spells CASSLSGTDNEQFF. The DNA of the CDR3 is TGTGCCAGTAGTCTGTCAGGGACTGACAATGAGCAGTTCTTC.

The V gene is TRBV5-4, the J gene TRBJ2-3; 13 bases align to TRBD2. Germline assignment: CDR1 SGHNT and CDR2 YYREEE (reference sequence). This CDR3 spans 16 amino acids. Trimming cost V 4 bases and J 1 base; bases outside gene matches: 3. The CDR3 coding sequence is TGTGCCAGCAGCACAGGACTAGCGGGGGGCACAGATACGCAGTATTTT. This encodes CASSTGLAGGTDTQYF. Using reference TRBV5-4 and TRBJ2-3 for the parts outside the CDR3, the full variable domain is ETGVTQSPTHLIKTRGQQVTLRCSSQSGHNTVSWYQQALGQGPQFIFQYYREEENGRGNFPPRFSGLQFPNYSSELNVNALELDDSALYLCASSTGLAGGTDTQYFGPGTRLTVL.